Listed here are 12 T cell receptor beta chains from one sample, sequenced in a study of blood T cells in healthy people across ages. Primed by a sample-barcoded 5' primer and a J-beta primer mix, a second PCR proceeded for roughly 6 to 12 cycles. TCRdb reprocessed the 5' RACE reads via MiXCR and lists one record per CDR3 protein. Counted here are roughly 1,000,000 distinct CDR3 sequences, approximately 25% occurring once; the ten biggest clones make up 0.65% to 0.95%. A further study also used this sample, focusing on T cells of mothers and their children.

The sequencing sample was made of blood. Receptor source: a girl aged 2-10 years in good health.

The chain is built from TRBV6-5 and TRBJ2-3; TRBD2 aligns across 9 bases. CDR1 is MNHEY, CDR2 SVGAGI, per germline. CDR3 length: 17 amino acids. V gave up 0 bases and J gave up 5 bases; unmatched junction bases: 9. CDR3 region: CASSYSLISGRLDTQYF. The CDR3 coding sequence is TGTGCCAGCAGTTACTCTCTGATTAGCGGGAGATTAGATACGCAGTATTTT.

The chain uses TRBV29-1 and TRBJ2-2; no firm D call. CDR3 size: 11 residues. CDR1 and CDR2 (germline): SQVTM, ANQGSEA. V was shortened by 4 bases and J by 6 bases, with 6 bases between the two germline ends. The CDR3, as DNA: TGCAGCGTTGGGGTCGCCGGGGAGCTGTTTTTT. It encodes CSVGVAGELFF.

The rearrangement joins TRBV29-1 to TRBJ2-7; the match to TRBD1 covers 8 bases. Germline-derived CDR1 and CDR2 are SQVTM and ANQGSEA. V shed 7 bases, J shed 0 bases, and the junction held 5 bases outside the gene matches. CDR3 size: 13 residues. The DNA for the CDR3 is TGCAGCGCGAGACAGGGGAGCTCCTACGAGCAGTACTTC. Protein product: CSARQGSSYEQYF.

This chain uses TRBV20-1 with TRBJ1-2, with D perhaps matching TRBD1 (5 bases). CDR1 is DFQATT, CDR2 SNEGSKA, per germline (reference sequence). CDR3 length: 15 amino acids. Deletions cut 1 base from V and 6 bases from J, with 18 bases between. Written as DNA, the CDR3 is TGCAGTGCTAGAGTCCCAGGGTTACCCGAGGATGGCTACACCTTC. Amino acid sequence: CSARVPGLPEDGYTF.

The chain combines TRBV7-9 with TRBJ1-6, with 7 bases lining up with TRBD1. The V gene's germline CDR1 is SEHNR and CDR2 FQNEAQ (reference sequence). V shed 4 bases and J 7 bases; nucleotides not matched to a gene: 10. This CDR3 spans 16 amino acids. DNA of the CDR3: TGTGCCAGCAGCTATGGAACAGGGGACCTAAATTCACCCCTCCACTTT. This translates into CASSYGTGDLNSPLHF. Variable domain in full (rest from reference TRBV7-9 and TRBJ1-6): DTGVSQNPRHKITKRGQNVTFRCDPISEHNRLYWYRQTLGQGPEFLTYFQNEAQLEKSRLLSDRFSAERPKGSFSTLEIQRTEQGDSAMYLCASSYGTGDLNSPLHFGNGTRLTVT.

This rearrangement joins TRBV20-1 to TRBJ1-1, with D maybe TRBD1 (6 bases). This CDR3 has 14 residues. Germline V gene sequence: CDR1 DFQATT, CDR2 SNEGSKA (reference sequence). V was cut by 3 bases and J by 4 bases, with 15 bases left in between. CDR3 bases: TGCAGTGCTAGTCAGGGGTCCGGAGGCACTGAAGCTTTCTTT. Its protein product is CSASQGSGGTEAFF.

This clonotype was seen many times. The chain recombines TRBV9 with TRBJ2-1; no clear D. The CDR3 spans 14 residues. The germline V gene encodes CDR1 SGDLS and CDR2 YYNGEE. V gave up 3 bases and J gave up 3 bases, with 10 bases separating them. The CDR3 bases are TGTGCCAGCAGCGCCAGAATGAACTACAATGAGCAGTTCTTC. Translation gives CASSARMNYNEQFF.

In this sample, this clonotype turned up a few times. This rearrangement joins TRBV29-1 to TRBJ2-5; 9 bases are shared with TRBD2. TRBJ2-1 matches the DNA end more closely, so the J call is doubtful. CDR1 and CDR2 (germline): SQVTM, ANQGSEA. The CDR3 extends over 13 amino acids. CDR3 region: CSVLSGGIDEQFF. CDR3 nucleotide sequence: TGCAGCGTTTTAAGCGGGGGGATCGATGAGCAGTTCTTC.

J is TRBJ2-7 and V is TRBV20-1; TRBD2 matches 8 bases. CDR1 and CDR2 (germline): DFQATT, SNEGSKA (reference sequence). The CDR3 sequence is 12 residues long. The CDR3 DNA sequence: TGCGGTGGGACTAGATATTTTCTAGAGCAGTACTTC. It translates to CGGTRYFLEQYF.

This clonotype turned up a few times. The conserved closing phenylalanine or tryptophan is absent in this CDR3, likely reflecting a read error. The rearrangement joins TRBV29-1 to TRBJ1-2; D is unresolved. The ends were cut back, 2 bases at V and 3 bases at J, with 13 bases in the middle. The germline CDR1 and CDR2 sequences are SQVTM and ANQGSEA. This CDR3 is 14 amino acids long. In nucleotides, the CDR3 is TGCAGCGTTGAACGGGAGGGCAACTACTATGGCTACACCCTC. Its protein product is CSVEREGNYYGYTL.

This clonotype was seen ten or more times. The chain has TRBV29-1 and TRBJ2-2, with no clear D. The germline V and J ends were trimmed by 3 bases and 7 bases, with 9 bases remaining between them. The germline CDR1 and CDR2 sequences are SQVTM and ANQGSEA. CDR3 length equals 12 residues. DNA of the CDR3: TGCAGCGTTGAGGCAGCTCACGGGGAGCTGTTTTTT. Translating gives CSVEAAHGELFF.

This clonotype was seen more than once but under ten times. This chain links TRBV29-1 with TRBJ1-4, with a weak D call TRBD1 (5 bases). Trimming pared 4 bases from V and 6 bases from J, leaving 12 bases between. The germline CDR1 and CDR2 sequences are SQVTM and ANQGSEA. This CDR3 comprises 13 residues. In DNA form, the CDR3 reads TGCAGCGTTGGTCAACTGGGGGATGAAAAACTGTTTTTT. Translating it yields CSVGQLGDEKLFF.